These 3 T cell receptor beta chains were sequenced from one sample in a study of response to subunit inactivated influenza vaccine. One entry per CDR3 protein results from TCRdb running MiXCR on the RT-PCR reads. The sample carries about 780,000 distinct CDR3 sequences, about 18% recorded once. The sequencing used PBMCs from blood, collected around 5 days after vaccination. These receptors came from a man between 45 and 60 years old who received an inactivated influenza vaccine.

This clonotype was detected many times. The V and J genes are TRBV29-1 and TRBJ2-1, with 8 bases matching TRBD1. The trim removed 6 bases at V and 5 bases at J, leaving 6 bases unmatched. The CDR3 totals 13 residues. Germline values: CDR1 SQVTM, CDR2 ANQGSEA. For the CDR3, the DNA is TGCAGCGTCGGGGACAGGAGGAACAATGAGCAGTTCTTC. It translates to CSVGDRRNNEQFF.

This clonotype turned up a few times. V gene TRBV5-1 combines with J gene TRBJ2-7; 10 nucleotides agree with TRBD1. The CDR3 spans 16 residues. Trimming removed 5 bases from V and 3 bases from J; junction bases left unmatched: 11. Germline lookup yields CDR1 SGHRS and CDR2 YFSETQ. CDR3 sequence (DNA): TGCGCCAGCAGAGACGCACCGGGACAGGGGCACTACGAGCAGTACTTC. Its translation is CASRDAPGQGHYEQYF.

This clonotype was recorded at least ten times. V is TRBV29-1 and J is TRBJ1-1; D is ambiguous. Germline CDR1 is SQVTM and CDR2 is ANQGSEA. V was clipped by 6 bases and J by 3 bases, with 11 bases between them. The CDR3 is 12 amino acids. CDR3 DNA sequence: TGCAGCGTCCCAACACCAGACACTGAAGCTTTCTTT. Amino acids: CSVPTPDTEAFF.